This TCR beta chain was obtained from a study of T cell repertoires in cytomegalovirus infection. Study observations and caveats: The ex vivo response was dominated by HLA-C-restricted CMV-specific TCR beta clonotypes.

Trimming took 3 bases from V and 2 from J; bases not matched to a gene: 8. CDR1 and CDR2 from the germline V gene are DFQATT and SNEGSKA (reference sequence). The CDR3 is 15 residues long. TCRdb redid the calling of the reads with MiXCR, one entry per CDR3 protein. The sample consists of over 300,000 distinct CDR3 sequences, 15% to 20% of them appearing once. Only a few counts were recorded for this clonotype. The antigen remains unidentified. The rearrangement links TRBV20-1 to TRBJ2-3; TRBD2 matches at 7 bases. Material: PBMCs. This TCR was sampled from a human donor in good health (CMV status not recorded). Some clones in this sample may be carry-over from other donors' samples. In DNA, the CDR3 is TGCAGTGCTAGGCCCTTAGGGACTAACACAGATACGCAGTATTTT. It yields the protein CSARPLGTNTDTQYF.